This TCR beta chain was captured by sequencing in a study of blood T cell repertoires in COVID-19 (TCRdb year 2020). For the study in its entirety: Collaborator samples came from the United States, Italy and Spain and covered acute and convalescent phases of COVID-19. Samples were obtained from the ongoing ImmuneRACE study (first 160 participants) and from 1,254 subjects provided by 6 global collaborators. Where HLA class I and class II types were available, the types were taken from metadata supplied by the sample provider, not from assay-based typing. A de-identified subject ID, COVID-19 status, age in years and sex were almost always included in the sample metadata. The material from the prospective study consisted of cDNA or gDNA derived from T cells, B-cell-depleted T cells, or PBMCs. A freely available public database, intended as a resource for researchers studying the immune response to SARS-CoV-2, is where the repertoires were released. The dataset comprised deeply sampled blood TCRbeta repertoires from subjects exposed to, actively infected with, or recovered from COVID-19. Overall study results and their limits: How much clinical and demographic metadata was included differed by source and by participant, and the metadata was provided uncurated.

The immunoSEQ Assay, a bias-controlled multiplex PCR, was used to amplify TCRbeta CDR3 regions from genomic DNA. The authors processed their data as follows. The number of nucleated cells in each sample was estimated from the amplification of reference gene primers within the assay. Sequence reads were collapsed and filtered to measure the absolute abundance of every unique TCRbeta CDR3 rearrangement. Productive Simpson clonality was computed per sample as the square root of Simpson's diversity index over productive rearrangements. The table comes from immuneACCESS by way of TCRdb, which keeps in-frame sequences with V and J called. Part of the clones is missing from these tables; in studies checked, under half for an unresolved V gene and the rest for unknown reasons. That table gives V, J and clone size, and the DNA gave D and trimming. The sample records roughly 100,000 clones, approximately 80% of which are singletons. In total, the top ten clones hold approximately 10% of the sample.

To note about this clone: Its specific antigen is unknown. No much larger clone exists at a distance of one base, and base qualities are not known.

Collaborating institutions collected whole blood in K2EDTA tubes following their own protocols. For TCRbeta analysis, collaborators shipped samples in one of three forms: frozen whole blood, isolated PBMCs, or DNA extracted from either of those sample types. The trim is 5 bases for V and 0 bases for J, with a gap of 5 bases between the germline ends. From the cysteine through the phenylalanine, the CDR3 covers 13 amino acids. Only the CDR3 portion is preserved as DNA: 39 bases, with reading frame beginning at the first base. CDR1 and CDR2 are drawn from the germline V gene (reference sequence): LNHDA, SQIVND.

Input material: peripheral blood. The sequence derives from a woman aged 80 or over with acute or convalescent COVID-19. The sequence is built from TRBV19 and TRBJ1-3; the D gene remains uncertain. The nucleotide sequence is TGTGCCAGTAGTTCCGTCTCTGGAAACACCATATATTTT. It codes for CASSSVSGNTIYF.